The TCR beta chain described here comes from a study of control samples from healthy donors and cancer patients. Trimming removed 5 bases from V and 8 bases from J, with 10 bases in between. Germline V lookup: CDR1 SEHNR, CDR2 FQNEAQ (reference sequence). This CDR3 comprises 12 residues. Libraries were prepared by immunoSEQ multiplex PCR; TCRdb keeps only in-frame clonotypes and omits some of them. The sample includes approximately 51,000 clones, roughly 80% of them seen just once. The rearrangement uses TRBV7-9 and TRBJ2-1, with D tentatively TRBD2 (6 bases). The source material was blood. This sequence was found in a man in his sixties or seventies in good health. The CDR3 bases are TGTGCCAGCAGCATTCGGGAGTATGAGCAGTTCTTC. This codes for CASSIREYEQFF.